One and the same sample provided the 16 T cell receptor beta chains below, sequenced in a study of beta chain features in type 1 diabetes. General observations from the study: In every one of the four CD4+ subsets, TCRB CDR3s were moderately but significantly shorter in Type 1 diabetes patients.

Which antigens these TCRs recognize remains unknown. Expressed TCRB transcripts were sequenced because the entire RNA isolate underwent reverse transcription. Libraries were prepared by immunoSEQ multiplex PCR; TCRdb keeps only in-frame clonotypes and omits some of them. Of 50,000 or so clones in the sample, under 45% were seen once. The sample was Tregs from blood. The source of these receptors is a man aged 30-40 years with type 1 diabetes.

This clone was counted between two and nine times. V gene TRBV30 combines with J gene TRBJ2-1, with 9 positions matching TRBD2. Germline CDR1 reads GTSNPN; CDR2 reads SVGIG (reference sequence). The CDR3 consists of 14 residues. With 8 bases clipped from V and 4 bases from J, the junction kept 9 bases outside the gene matches. CDR3 nucleotide sequence: TGTGCCGGACTGGCGGGAGGGAGGTACAATGAGCAGTTCTTC. It codes for CAGLAGGRYNEQFF.

This clone has a handful of counts. In nucleotides, the CDR3 is TGCAGCGGGTCTGGGGGCCTTGAGACCCAGTACTTC. Translation gives CSGSGGLETQYF. This chain connects TRBV29-1 to TRBJ2-5; weak D call: TRBD1 (6 bases). Germline V lookup: CDR1 SQVTM, CDR2 ANQGSEA. Trimming pared 7 bases from V and 5 bases from J, leaving 14 bases between. CDR3 length equals 12 residues.

This clone was found a few times. The V gene is TRBV18, the J gene TRBJ1-2; 7 positions agree with TRBD1. Trimming cost V 5 bases and J 2 bases; bases outside gene matches: 11. The germline V gene encodes CDR1 KGHSH and CDR2 LQKENI. The CDR3 length is 16 residues. This CDR3 reads CASSSTLGQQNYGYTF. For the CDR3, the DNA is TGTGCCAGCTCATCTACCCTGGGACAGCAAAACTATGGCTACACCTTC.

The chain links TRBV6-6 to TRBJ1-3; the D gene is possibly TRBD1 (6 bases). With 6 bases removed from V and 0 bases from J, the gap between germline ends came to 9 bases. The CDR3 is 14 residues long. Looked up from germline, CDR1 is MNHNY and CDR2 is SVGAGI (reference sequence). CDR3 residues: CASRDSSSGNTIYF. CDR3 DNA sequence: TGTGCCAGCAGGGACAGCTCCTCTGGAAACACCATATATTTT.

This clone was found once. The chain carries TRBV7-9 and TRBJ1-1, with TRBD1 matching 7 bases. V was clipped by 4 bases and J by 6 bases; unmatched bases: 8. This CDR3 comprises 14 residues. Germline CDR1 SEHNR, CDR2 FQNEAQ (reference sequence). The DNA for the CDR3 is TGTGCCAGCAGCTCTGACAGGGATACCTCTGAAGCTTTCTTT. Translation gives CASSSDRDTSEAFF.

V gene TRBV30 combines with J gene TRBJ2-5; D gene uncertain. The CDR3 contains 14 residues. Germline V CDR1 and CDR2: GTSNPN, SVGIG (reference sequence). The V gene lost 3 bases and the J gene lost 2 bases, with 13 bases spanning the gap. CDR3 DNA sequence: TGTGCCTGGAGCAAGATTCGTACACAAGAGACCCAGTACTTC. It translates to CAWSKIRTQETQYF.

This clone was found a few times. The chain employs TRBV6-1 and TRBJ1-5; D might be TRBD1 (6 bases). Germline assignment: CDR1 MNHNS and CDR2 SASEGT. V dropped 5 bases and J dropped 7 bases, with 15 bases sitting between them. The CDR3 runs 14 residues. As DNA, the CDR3 is TGTGCCAGCAGTCCACGAGGGGGGGAACAGCCCCAGCATTTT. Translated, it gives CASSPRGGEQPQHF.

This clone ranks as medium-sized. This CDR3 reads CASSLALLQETQYF. In DNA form, the CDR3 reads TGTGCCAGCAGCTTAGCCCTGCTACAAGAGACCCAGTACTTC. This chain connects TRBV7-2 to TRBJ2-5, with D unresolved. The length of the CDR3 is 14 residues. The germline V and J ends were trimmed by 0 bases and 2 bases, with 7 bases remaining between them. Per the germline V gene, CDR1 is SGHTA and CDR2 is FQGNSA.

V usage is TRBV9 and J usage is TRBJ2-1, with 12 positions matching TRBD2. Germline CDR1 SGDLS, CDR2 YYNGEE. The CDR3 length is 19 residues. The ends lost 4 bases at V and 3 bases at J; junction bases unmatched: 14. The CDR3, as DNA: TGTGCCAGCAGCCGCCAGACTAGCGGGAGTGTTTTAGACTACAATGAGCAGTTCTTC. Amino acids: CASSRQTSGSVLDYNEQFF.

The J gene is TRBJ2-1, the V gene TRBV7-2; no firm D call. Germline values: CDR1 SGHTA, CDR2 FQGNSA. The CDR3 runs to 13 residues. Trimming took 1 base from V and 8 from J, leaving 9 bases between them. The CDR3 nucleotides read TGTGCCAGCAGCTTAGGTGTGTATGATGAGCAGTTCTTC. Translated, it gives CASSLGVYDEQFF.

This clone was seen a handful of times. The chain is built from TRBV5-6 and TRBJ2-5; 8 nucleotides line up with TRBD2. Germline-derived CDR1 and CDR2 are SGHDT and YYEEEE. V trimming: 4 bases; J trimming: 1 base; junction bases outside the gene matches: 6. This CDR3 is built from 15 residues. The CDR3 region is CASSRNSGGQETQYF. CDR3 sequence (DNA): TGTGCCAGCAGCCGCAACAGCGGGGGCCAAGAGACCCAGTACTTC.

The chain couples TRBV4-3 to TRBJ1-6, with a weak D call TRBD1 (6 bases). V was shortened by 4 bases and J by 9 bases, with 16 bases between the two germline ends. Germline CDR1 LGHNA, CDR2 YSLEER. This CDR3 region has 15 residues. CDR3: CASSPSGVRGSPLHF. The CDR3 nucleotides read TGCGCCAGCAGCCCCTCAGGGGTAAGGGGTTCACCCCTCCACTTT.

The rearrangement links TRBV6-6 to TRBJ2-7; TRBD2 might be the D (6 bases). CDR1 and CDR2 from the germline V gene are MNHNY and SVGAGI (reference sequence). This CDR3 contains 15 residues. Trimming took 8 bases from V and 5 from J, leaving 22 bases between them. The CDR3 here is CASRKKEGGAHEQYF. CDR3 sequence (DNA): TGTGCCAGCCGAAAAAAGGAGGGAGGTGCCCACGAGCAGTACTTC.

The CDR3 DNA sequence: TGTGCCAGCAGTTCCCCCTCGGGGACCCAGTACTTC. Translated, it gives CASSSPSGTQYF. The genes are TRBV7-6 and TRBJ2-5, with D unclear. The CDR3 totals 12 residues. V gave up 6 bases and J gave up 7 bases, with 12 bases separating them. The germline V gene has CDR1 SGHVS and CDR2 FNYEAQ.

This clone was detected once. V gene TRBV7-9 combines with J gene TRBJ2-3, with a possible D match to TRBD2 (6 bases). The ends were cut back, 3 bases at V and 5 bases at J, with 18 bases in the middle. There are 16 residues in the CDR3. Germline values: CDR1 SEHNR, CDR2 FQNEAQ (reference sequence). Written as DNA, the CDR3 is TGTGCCAGCAGCTTTCGACTAGGGGTGGGCAGAGATACGCAGTATTTT. It translates to CASSFRLGVGRDTQYF.

The chain joins TRBV28 to TRBJ2-5, with 8 nucleotides matching TRBD1. The end of the DNA aligns better with TRBJ2-7, so the J call may be wrong. The CDR3 has 16 residues. The germline gives CDR1 MDHEN, CDR2 SYDVKM. In DNA, the CDR3 is TGTGCCAGCAGTCCGGCCGGGACAGGTAACACCTACGAGCAGTACTTC. It is translated as CASSPAGTGNTYEQYF.